This TCR beta chain was recorded in a study of cytomegalovirus exposure and HLA in healthy donors. As for the study in general: Per a later analysis, the roughly 670 first-cohort and 120 validation repertoires shared one platform. Study results and caveats: Overall, approximately 150 TCR beta chains were annotated as cytomegalovirus-associated. CMV antigen specificity of a few CMV-associated chains was confirmed in vitro. Most TCRs appeared rarely, but some public TCRs recurred in many donors.

The protocol was immunoSEQ multiplex PCR, while the TCRdb copy is restricted to in-frame clones and leaves out a portion. The sample includes around 62,000 clones, approximately 90% seen only once; the top ten take 1.5% to 2%. Worth noting for this clone: The antigen remains undetermined.

The CDR3 contains 15 residues. Losses at the gene ends were 4 bases for V and 3 bases for J; bases not matched to a gene: 5. Germline V gives CDR1 SGHRS, CDR2 YFSETQ. The chain joins TRBV5-1 to TRBJ2-2; TRBD1 matches 8 bases. The sequenced material came from PBMCs. This clonotype was sampled from a woman between 18 and 30 years old in good health and CMV-seronegative. DNA for the CDR3: TGCGCCAGCAGCGTAACAGGGGGGTACACCGGGGAGCTGTTTTTT. Protein: CASSVTGGYTGELFF.